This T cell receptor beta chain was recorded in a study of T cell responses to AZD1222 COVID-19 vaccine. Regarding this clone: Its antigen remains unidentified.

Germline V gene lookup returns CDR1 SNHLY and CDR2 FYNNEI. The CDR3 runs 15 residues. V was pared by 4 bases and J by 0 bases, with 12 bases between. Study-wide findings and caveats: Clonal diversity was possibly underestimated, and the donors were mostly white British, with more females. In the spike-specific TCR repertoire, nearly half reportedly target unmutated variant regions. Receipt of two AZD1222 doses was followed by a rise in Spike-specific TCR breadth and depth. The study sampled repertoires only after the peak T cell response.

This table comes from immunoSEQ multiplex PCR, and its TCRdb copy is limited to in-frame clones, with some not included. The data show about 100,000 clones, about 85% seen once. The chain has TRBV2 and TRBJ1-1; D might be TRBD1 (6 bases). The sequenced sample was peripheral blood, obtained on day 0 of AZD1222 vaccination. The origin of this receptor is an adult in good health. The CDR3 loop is CASSARDTMNTEAFF. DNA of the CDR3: TGTGCCAGCAGTGCCCGGGACACCATGAACACTGAAGCTTTCTTT. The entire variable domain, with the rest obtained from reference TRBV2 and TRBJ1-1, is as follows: EPEVTQTPSHQVTQMGQEVILRCVPISNHLYFYWYRQILGQKVEFLVSFYNNEISEKSEIFDDQFSVERPDGSNFTLKIRSTKLEDSAMYFCASSARDTMNTEAFFGQGTRLTVV.